The T cell receptor (beta chain) under discussion was sequenced for a study of a mutant IDH1 vaccine in newly diagnosed glioma. Germline V CDR1 and CDR2: LNHDA, SQIVND (reference sequence). V was pared by 7 bases and J by 6 bases, with 22 bases between. The CDR3 loop spans 16 amino acids. Noted time point: baseline, week 1 (first vaccination visit). Treatment: pre-vaccination baseline after standard-of-care therapy. The data were produced by immunoSEQ multiplex PCR, yet TCRdb's version contains in-frame clones alone and is incomplete. The sample gives some 100,000 clones, around four fifths of which show up once; 7% to 8% is in the top ten.

This sample comprised PBMCs, obtained from a glioma patient treated with radiotherapy, temozolomide or both. This receptor was taken from a woman between 50 and 59 years old with glioma. The chain links TRBV19 to TRBJ1-5, with D unclear. The CDR3 reads CASTPRRQARGQPQHF. DNA of the CDR3: TGTGCCAGTACCCCTAGGAGGCAGGCCCGGGGTCAGCCCCAGCATTTT.